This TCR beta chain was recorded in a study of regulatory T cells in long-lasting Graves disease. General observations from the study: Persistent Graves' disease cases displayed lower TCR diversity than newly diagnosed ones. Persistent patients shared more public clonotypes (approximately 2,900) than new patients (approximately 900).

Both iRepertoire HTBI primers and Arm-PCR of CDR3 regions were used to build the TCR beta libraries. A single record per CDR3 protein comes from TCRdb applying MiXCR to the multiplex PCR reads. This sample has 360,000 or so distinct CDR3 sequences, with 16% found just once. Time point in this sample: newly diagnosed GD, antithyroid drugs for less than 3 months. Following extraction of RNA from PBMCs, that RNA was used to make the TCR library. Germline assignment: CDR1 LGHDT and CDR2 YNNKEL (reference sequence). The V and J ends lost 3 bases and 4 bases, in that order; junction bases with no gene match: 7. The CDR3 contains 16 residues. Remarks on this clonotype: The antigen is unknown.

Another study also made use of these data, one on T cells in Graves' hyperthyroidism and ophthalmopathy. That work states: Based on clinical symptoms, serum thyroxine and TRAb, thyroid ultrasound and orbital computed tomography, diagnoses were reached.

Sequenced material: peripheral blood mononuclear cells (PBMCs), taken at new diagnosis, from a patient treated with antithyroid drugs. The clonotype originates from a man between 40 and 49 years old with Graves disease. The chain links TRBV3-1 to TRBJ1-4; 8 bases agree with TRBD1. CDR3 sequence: CASSQSDRGYNEKLFF. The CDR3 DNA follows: TGTGCCAGCAGCCAGTCCGACAGGGGTTATAATGAAAAACTGTTTTTT.